Listed below are T cell receptor beta chains from one sample, sequenced in a study of blood T cell repertoires in COVID-19. Libraries were prepared by immunoSEQ multiplex PCR; TCRdb keeps only in-frame clonotypes and omits some of them. The repertoire has 120,000 or so clones, 80% to 90% of them found once; the top ten carry around 5.6%. Sequenced: peripheral blood. The receptors derive from a man older than 75 with active or convalescent COVID-19. Each CDR3 is given with its conserved first and last residue. D genes are given only for firm matches. Clone sizes are given selectively: once, few, many, or a class where the clone is expanded.

>.|.|TRBV7-2|TRBJ2-2
TGTGCCAGCAGCTTATCCCAAGGGGCCGGGGAGCTGTTTTTT
CASSLSQGAGELFF
>.|TRBD2|TRBV6-5|TRBJ2-1
TGTGCCAGCAGACCTGACGGGGGGGGCCGGTATGAGCAGTTCTTC
CASRPDGGGRYEQFF
>few|.|TRBV28|TRBJ2-7
TGTGCCAGCAGTTTAGGACAGTCCTACGAGCAGTACTTC
CASSLGQSYEQYF
>.|.|TRBV2|TRBJ1-1
TGTGCCAGCAGTGAAACAGTTGTGAACACTGAAGCTTTCTTT
CASSETVVNTEAFF
>.|.|TRBV11-3|TRBJ2-5
TGTGCCAGCAGCTTTGAAAACTGGGAGACCCAGTACTTC
CASSFENWETQYF
>.|.|TRBV12-1|TRBJ2-2
TGTGCCAGCAGCCCCCAAGACAAACCGAACACCGGGGAGCTGTTTTTT
CASSPQDKPNTGELFF
>.|TRBD1|TRBV28|TRBJ2-3
TGTGCCAGCAGTCTCCCGAGACAGGGAGATACGCAGTATTTT
CASSLPRQGDTQYF
>.|.|TRBV19|TRBJ1-1
TGTGCCAGTAGTACAGGGGCGACGAACACTGAAGCTTTCTTT
CASSTGATNTEAFF
>.|TRBD2|TRBV28|TRBJ2-1
TGTGCCAGCAGCCAGACTAGCGGGGGGCCGAATGAGCAGTTCTTC
CASSQTSGGPNEQFF
>once|.|TRBV5-5|TRBJ1-6
TGTGCCAGCAGGATGGCAGGCCCGACGTATAATTCACCCCTCCACTTT
CASRMAGPTYNSPLHF
>.|TRBD1|TRBV6-5|TRBJ2-2
TGTGCCAGCAGCATCGACAGGGGAGGCACCGGGGAGCTGTTTTTT
CASSIDRGGTGELFF
>.|TRBD1|TRBV2|TRBJ2-4
TGTGCCAGCGGACAGGTCAAAAACATTCAGTACTTC
CASGQVKNIQYF
>.|.|TRBV7-8|TRBJ1-2
TGTGCCAGCAGCTCTAAAAGGACACTAACGTTCTATGGCTACACCTTC
CASSSKRTLTFYGYTF
>.|TRBD1|TRBV5-1|TRBJ2-7
TGCGCCAGCAGCCTGAGTGGGACAGCCTACGAGCAGTACTTC
CASSLSGTAYEQYF
>.|.|TRBV19|TRBJ2-7
TGTGCCAGTAGTATAAGGGGCAACGAGCAGTACTTC
CASSIRGNEQYF
>.|.|TRBV15|TRBJ2-5
TGTGCCACCAGCACCCTGACCCCTAGGACCCAGTACTTC
CATSTLTPRTQYF
>once|TRBD1|TRBV6-5|TRBJ1-1
TGTGCCAGCAGTCGGACAGGAGGAGAAGCTTTCTTT
CASSRTGGEAFF
>.|TRBD2|TRBV6-2/TRBV6-3|TRBJ2-3
TGTGCCAGCAGTTACTCTAGCGGGGGGGCCGAAGATACGCAGTATTTT
CASSYSSGGAEDTQYF
>.|TRBD1|TRBV7-2|TRBJ1-2
TGTGCCAGCAGCGTCTCTCAGCCCGGGACAGGCTATGGCTACACCTTC
CASSVSQPGTGYGYTF
>.|.|TRBV7-9|TRBJ1-1
TGTGCCAGCAGTTTCGGAGGGAACACTGAAGCTTTCTTT
CASSFGGNTEAFF
>.|.|TRBV7-9|TRBJ2-7
TGTGCCAGCAGCTCAGACTCCGGTGAGCAGTACTTC
CASSSDSGEQYF
>.|.|TRBV5-8|TRBJ1-3
TGTGCCAGCAGCTTGGGAGAGCTCGGAAACACCATATATTTT
CASSLGELGNTIYF
>large|TRBD1|TRBV4-3|TRBJ1-3
TGCGCCAGCAGCCAAGAAATTGGACAGGGGGCAGACACCATATATTTT
CASSQEIGQGADTIYF